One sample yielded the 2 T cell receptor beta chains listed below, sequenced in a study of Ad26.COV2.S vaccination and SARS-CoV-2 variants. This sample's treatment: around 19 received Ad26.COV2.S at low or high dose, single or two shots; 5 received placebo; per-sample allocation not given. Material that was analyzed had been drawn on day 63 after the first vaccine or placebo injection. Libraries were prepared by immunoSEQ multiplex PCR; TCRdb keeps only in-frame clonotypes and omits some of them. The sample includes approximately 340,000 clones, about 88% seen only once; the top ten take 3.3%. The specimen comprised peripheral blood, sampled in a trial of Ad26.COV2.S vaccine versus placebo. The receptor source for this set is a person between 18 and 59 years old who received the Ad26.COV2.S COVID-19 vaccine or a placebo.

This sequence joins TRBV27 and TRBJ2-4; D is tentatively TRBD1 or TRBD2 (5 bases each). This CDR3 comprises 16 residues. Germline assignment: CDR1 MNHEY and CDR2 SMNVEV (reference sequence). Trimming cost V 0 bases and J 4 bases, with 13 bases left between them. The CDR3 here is CASSLSSGTGKNIQYF. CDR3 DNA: TGTGCCAGCAGTTTATCGTCGGGGACGGGGAAAAACATTCAGTACTTC.

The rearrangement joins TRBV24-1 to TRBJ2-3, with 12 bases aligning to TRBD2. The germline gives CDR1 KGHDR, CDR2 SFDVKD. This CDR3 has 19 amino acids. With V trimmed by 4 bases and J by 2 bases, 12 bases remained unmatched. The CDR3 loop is CATSELGLAGGMITDTQYF. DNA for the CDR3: TGTGCCACCAGTGAATTAGGGCTAGCGGGAGGGATGATCACAGATACGCAGTATTTT.